The table lists the clone carrying this T cell receptor beta chain with a count of one. The sample belongs to a study of blood T cell repertoires in COVID-19. Study background: Specimens from acute and convalescent COVID-19 originated in the United States, Italy and Spain.

Looked up from germline, CDR1 is SGHRS and CDR2 is YFSETQ. CDR3 size: 12 residues. V lost 2 bases and J lost 9, with 9 bases in between. In assigning cohorts, the study relied on participant-reported clinical history. Donors in Cohort 3 who had recovered were those with two negative PCRs, healthcare professional clearance, or resolution of their symptoms. As processed by the authors: For nucleated cells, counts were estimated from reference gene primer amplification. Method: immunoSEQ multiplex PCR; TCRdb's copy keeps in-frame clones and lacks some. Clone size and V and J calls were adopted from that table, with D and trimming inferred from the DNA. The data contain approximately 240,000 clones, about nine tenths of them singletons.

The rearrangement uses TRBV5-1 and TRBJ2-1, with D unclear. The sample taken for sequencing was PBMCs or T cells enriched from blood (not recorded which). The receptor was derived from a woman aged 18-35 years who had recovered from COVID-19. CDR3 amino acids: CASSLASIEQFF. Written as DNA, the CDR3 is TGCGCCAGCAGCTTAGCTAGTATTGAGCAGTTCTTC.